This T cell receptor beta chain emerged from a study of identical twins. Every donor was a healthy Caucasian. Germline V lookup: CDR1 MNHNS, CDR2 SASEGT. Trimming stripped 7 bases from V and 8 bases from J, with 14 bases between. The CDR3 is 13 amino acids. In TCRdb, the 5' RACE reads were re-called with MiXCR into one record per CDR3 protein. This table holds just under 550,000 distinct CDR3 sequences, 12% to 15% found once. The data were also submitted as part of a second study, on yellow fever vaccine responses in identical twins.

The sequenced sample was CD4+ T cells sorted from blood. The gene calls are TRBV6-1 and TRBJ1-4; TRBD1 might be the D (6 bases). The receptor was derived from a young woman in good health. As DNA, the CDR3 is TGTGCCAGCACGGGGGGCGGGTGGGAAAAACTGTTTTTT. This translates into CASTGGGWEKLFF.